The source of this T cell receptor (beta chain) is a study of shared clonotypes between healthy human individuals. Positive CCR7 selection of CD45RO-negative cells yielded the naive CD8 cells, and terminally differentiated effector memory CD45RA+ cells were excluded. Overall study findings and caveats: Among several donors, about 4.6% of naive CD4 clonotypes were found in common.

Using roughly 200 ng DNA, about 29,000 T cell genomes, the sorted-subset replicate PCRs were run. Measured with immunoSEQ multiplex PCR; TCRdb has only the in-frame clones, and not every one. The sample shows roughly 2,000,000 clones, approximately 94% of them seen only once. The CDR3 covers 15 residues. CDR1 and CDR2 (germline): MNHEY, SMNVEV (reference sequence). V lost 3 bases to trimming and J lost 7 bases, with 19 bases between them. Concerning this clone: Its antigen is currently unknown.

The TCR sequence derives from a man aged 18-30 years in good health. The source material was naive CD8+ T cells sorted from blood. This chain uses TRBV27 with TRBJ2-7; D might be TRBD1 or TRBD2, each matching 5 bases. In DNA, the CDR3 is TGTGCCAGCAGTTTCGTACCAGGGAACGAGCGGGAGCAGTACTTC. It translates to CASSFVPGNEREQYF.